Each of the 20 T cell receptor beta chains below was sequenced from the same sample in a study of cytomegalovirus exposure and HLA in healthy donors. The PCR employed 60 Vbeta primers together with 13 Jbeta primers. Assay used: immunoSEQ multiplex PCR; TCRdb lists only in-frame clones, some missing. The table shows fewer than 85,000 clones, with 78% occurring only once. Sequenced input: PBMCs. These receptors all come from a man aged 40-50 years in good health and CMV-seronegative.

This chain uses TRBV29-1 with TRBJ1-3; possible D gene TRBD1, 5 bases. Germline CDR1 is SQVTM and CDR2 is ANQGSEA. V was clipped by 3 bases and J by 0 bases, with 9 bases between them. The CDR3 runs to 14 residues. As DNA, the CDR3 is TGCAGCGTTGACGCAGGGCCCTCTGGAAACACCATATATTTT. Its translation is CSVDAGPSGNTIYF.

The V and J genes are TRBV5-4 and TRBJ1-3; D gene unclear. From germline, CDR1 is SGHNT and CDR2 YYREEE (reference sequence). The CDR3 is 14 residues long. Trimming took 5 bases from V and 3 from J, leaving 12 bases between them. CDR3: CASSRERGGNTIYF. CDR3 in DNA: TGTGCCAGCAGTAGGGAGAGAGGTGGAAACACCATATATTTT.

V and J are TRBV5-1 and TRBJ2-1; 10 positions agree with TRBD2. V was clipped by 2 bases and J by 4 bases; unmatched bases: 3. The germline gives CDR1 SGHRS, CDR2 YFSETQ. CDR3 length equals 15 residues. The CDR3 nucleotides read TGCGCCAGCAGCTTCTCTAGCGGGGGTTACAATGAGCAGTTCTTC. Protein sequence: CASSFSSGGYNEQFF.

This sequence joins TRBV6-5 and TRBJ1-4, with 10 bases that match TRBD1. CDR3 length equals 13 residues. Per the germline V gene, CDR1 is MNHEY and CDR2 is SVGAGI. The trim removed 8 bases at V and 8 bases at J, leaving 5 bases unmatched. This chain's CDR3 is CASGDRGPEKLFF. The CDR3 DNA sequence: TGTGCCAGCGGCGACAGGGGGCCAGAAAAACTGTTTTTT.

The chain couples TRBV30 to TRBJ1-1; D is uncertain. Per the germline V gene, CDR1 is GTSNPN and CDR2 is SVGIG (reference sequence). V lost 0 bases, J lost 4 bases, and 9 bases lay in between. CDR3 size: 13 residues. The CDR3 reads CAWSVRGFTEAFF. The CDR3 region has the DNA TGTGCCTGGAGTGTACGAGGGTTCACTGAAGCTTTCTTT.

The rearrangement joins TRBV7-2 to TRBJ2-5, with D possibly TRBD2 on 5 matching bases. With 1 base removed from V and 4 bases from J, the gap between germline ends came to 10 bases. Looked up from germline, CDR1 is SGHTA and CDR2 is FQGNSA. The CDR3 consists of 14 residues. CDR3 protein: CASSLVRGPETQYF. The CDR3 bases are TGTGCCAGCAGCTTAGTTCGGGGTCCAGAGACCCAGTACTTC. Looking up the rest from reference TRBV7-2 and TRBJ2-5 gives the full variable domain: GAGVSQSPSNKVTEKGKDVELRCDPISGHTALYWYRQSLGQGLEFLIYFQGNSAPDKSGLPSDRFSAERTGGSVSTLTIQRTQQEDSAVYLCASSLVRGPETQYFGPGTRLLVL.

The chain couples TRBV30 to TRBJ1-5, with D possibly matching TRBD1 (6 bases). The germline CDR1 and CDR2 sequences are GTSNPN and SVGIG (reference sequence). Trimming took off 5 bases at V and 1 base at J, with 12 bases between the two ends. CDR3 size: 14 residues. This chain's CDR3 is CAWDRPESNQPQHF. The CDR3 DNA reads TGTGCCTGGGACAGGCCCGAGAGCAATCAGCCCCAGCATTTT.

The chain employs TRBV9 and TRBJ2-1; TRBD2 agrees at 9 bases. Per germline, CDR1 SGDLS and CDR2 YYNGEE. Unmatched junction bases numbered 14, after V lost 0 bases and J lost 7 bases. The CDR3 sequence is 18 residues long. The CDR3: CASSVAVPGRGGGNEQFF. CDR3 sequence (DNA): TGTGCCAGCAGCGTAGCTGTTCCGGGGCGGGGGGGCGGTAATGAGCAGTTCTTC. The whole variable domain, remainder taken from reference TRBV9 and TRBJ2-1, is DSGVTQTPKHLITATGQRVTLRCSPRSGDLSVYWYQQSLDQGLQFLIQYYNGEERAKGNILERFSAQQFPDLHSELNLSSLELGDSALYFCASSVAVPGRGGGNEQFFGPGTRLTVL.

This chain's CDR3 is CASRSGTGTNTEAFF. DNA for the CDR3: TGTGCCAGCAGGTCCGGGACAGGGACGAACACTGAAGCTTTCTTT. The chain combines TRBV2 with TRBJ1-1; 9 nucleotides align to TRBD1. This CDR3 has 15 amino acids. With V trimmed by 6 bases and J by 1 base, 6 bases remained unmatched. Per the germline V gene, CDR1 is SNHLY and CDR2 is FYNNEI. The complete variable domain, with remaining parts taken from reference TRBV2 and TRBJ1-1, reads EPEVTQTPSHQVTQMGQEVILRCVPISNHLYFYWYRQILGQKVEFLVSFYNNEISEKSEIFDDQFSVERPDGSNFTLKIRSTKLEDSAMYFCASRSGTGTNTEAFFGQGTRLTVV.

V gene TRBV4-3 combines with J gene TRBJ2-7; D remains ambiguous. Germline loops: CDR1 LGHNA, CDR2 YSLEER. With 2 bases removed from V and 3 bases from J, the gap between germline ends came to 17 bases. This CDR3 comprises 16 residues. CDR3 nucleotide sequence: TGCGCCAGCAGCCAACAGGCCTCGGTTGGGTACTACGAGCAGTACTTC. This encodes CASSQQASVGYYEQYF.

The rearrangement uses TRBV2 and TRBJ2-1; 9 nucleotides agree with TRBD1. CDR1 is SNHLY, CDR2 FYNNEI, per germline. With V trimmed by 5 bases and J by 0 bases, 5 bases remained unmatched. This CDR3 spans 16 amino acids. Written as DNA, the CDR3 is TGTGCCAGCAGTCCTACAGGGGGCGGCTCCTACAATGAGCAGTTCTTC. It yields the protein CASSPTGGGSYNEQFF.

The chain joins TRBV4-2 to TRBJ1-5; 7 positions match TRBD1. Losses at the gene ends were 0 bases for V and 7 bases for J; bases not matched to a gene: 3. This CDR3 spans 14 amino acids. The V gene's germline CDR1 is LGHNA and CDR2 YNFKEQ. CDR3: CASSQDRTGQPQHF. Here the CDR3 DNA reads TGTGCCAGCAGCCAAGATCGGACAGGACAGCCCCAGCATTTT.

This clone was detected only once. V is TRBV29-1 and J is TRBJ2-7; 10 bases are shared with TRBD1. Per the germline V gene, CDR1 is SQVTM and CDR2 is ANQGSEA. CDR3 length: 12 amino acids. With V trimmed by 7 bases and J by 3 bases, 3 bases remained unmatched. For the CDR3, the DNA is TGCAGCGCCGGGGACAGGGGCTACGAGCAGTACTTC. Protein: CSAGDRGYEQYF.

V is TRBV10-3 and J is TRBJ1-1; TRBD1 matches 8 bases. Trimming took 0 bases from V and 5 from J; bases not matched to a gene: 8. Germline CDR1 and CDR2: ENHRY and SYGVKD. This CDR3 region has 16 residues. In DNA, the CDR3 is TGTGCCATCAGTGAGTCGCAGGGGGCGCTGAGAACTGAAGCTTTCTTT. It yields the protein CAISESQGALRTEAFF.

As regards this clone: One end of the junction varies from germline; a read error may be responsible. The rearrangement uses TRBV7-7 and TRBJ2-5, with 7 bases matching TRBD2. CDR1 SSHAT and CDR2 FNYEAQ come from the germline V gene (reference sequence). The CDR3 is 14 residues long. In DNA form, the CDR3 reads TGTGCTAGCAGCTTACGAGCGGGGCAAGAGACCCAGTACTTC. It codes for CASSLRAGQETQYF.

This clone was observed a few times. The CDR3 sequence is CASSLLQQNTEAFF. The CDR3 DNA reads as TGTGCCAGCTCACTTCTACAGCAGAACACTGAAGCTTTCTTT. The V gene is TRBV18, the J gene TRBJ1-1; no clear D gene. Germline V lookup: CDR1 KGHSH, CDR2 LQKENI. The CDR3 runs to 14 residues. Trimming shortened V by 4 bases and J by 1 base, and 10 bases separated the two germline ends.

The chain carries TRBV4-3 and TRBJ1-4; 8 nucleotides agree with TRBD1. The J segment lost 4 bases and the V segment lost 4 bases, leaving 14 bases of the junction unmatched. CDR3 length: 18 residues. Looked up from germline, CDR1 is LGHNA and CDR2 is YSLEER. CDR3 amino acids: CASSPGQGSRKGNEKLFF. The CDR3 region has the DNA TGCGCCAGCAGCCCCGGACAGGGATCACGGAAGGGTAATGAAAAACTGTTTTTT.

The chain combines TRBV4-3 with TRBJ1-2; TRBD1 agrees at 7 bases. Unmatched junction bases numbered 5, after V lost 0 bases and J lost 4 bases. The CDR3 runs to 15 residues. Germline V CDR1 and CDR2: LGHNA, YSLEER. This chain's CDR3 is CASSQDGDRLYGYTF. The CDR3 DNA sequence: TGCGCCAGCAGCCAAGATGGGGACAGACTCTATGGCTACACCTTC.

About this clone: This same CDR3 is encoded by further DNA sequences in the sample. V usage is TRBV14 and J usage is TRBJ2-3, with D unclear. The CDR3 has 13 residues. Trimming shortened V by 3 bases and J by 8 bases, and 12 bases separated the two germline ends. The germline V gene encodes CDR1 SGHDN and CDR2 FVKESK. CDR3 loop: CASSQVAVGTQYF. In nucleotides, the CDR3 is TGTGCCAGCAGCCAGGTCGCGGTAGGTACGCAGTATTTT.

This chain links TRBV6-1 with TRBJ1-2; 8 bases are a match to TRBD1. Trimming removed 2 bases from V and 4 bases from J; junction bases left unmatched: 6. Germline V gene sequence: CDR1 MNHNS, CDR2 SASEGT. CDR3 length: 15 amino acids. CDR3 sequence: CASSELDRGTYGYTF. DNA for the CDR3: TGTGCCAGCAGTGAATTAGACAGGGGTACCTATGGCTACACCTTC.